This TCR beta chain comes out of a study of technical replicates of blood from four donors. Sequencing used immunoSEQ multiplex PCR; TCRdb keeps in-frame clones, though not all of them. The sample lists some 77,000 clones, over 75% seen once, with under 0.5% in the top ten. The sample taken for sequencing was T cells isolated from PBMCs. The sequence was collected from a human donor in good health.

The CDR3 sequence: CASSSPEDTQYF. For the CDR3, the DNA is TGTGCCAGCAGCTCCCCCGAGGATACGCAGTATTTT. The chain has TRBV7-3 and TRBJ2-3; no definite D call. The V end was cut by 4 bases, the J end by 6 bases, with 8 bases between. The CDR3 length is 12 residues. From germline, CDR1 is SGHTA and CDR2 FQGTGA.